This T cell receptor beta chain emerged from a study of cytomegalovirus exposure and HLA in healthy donors. Overall study results and limits: Across all donors, roughly uniform sequencing depth was an assumption of the presence/absence analyses.

PCR employed 60 Vbeta and 13 Jbeta primers. Profiled with immunoSEQ multiplex PCR; TCRdb holds only in-frame clones, not every one. Of approximately 200,000 clones listed, 81% are singletons. A remark on this clone: Its antigen is not known.

The source of this sequence is a woman aged 18-29 years in good health and CMV-seropositive. Material for sequencing was PBMCs.

CDR3 sequence: CASSSGTVQSPQHF. The CDR3 bases are TGTGCCAGCAGCTCTGGGACAGTACAATCTCCCCAGCATTTT. The rearrangement links TRBV7-6 to TRBJ1-5; 7 positions match TRBD1. This CDR3 contains 14 residues. The V and J ends lost 4 bases and 10 bases, in that order; junction bases with no gene match: 10. Looked up from germline, CDR1 is SGHVS and CDR2 is FNYEAQ.